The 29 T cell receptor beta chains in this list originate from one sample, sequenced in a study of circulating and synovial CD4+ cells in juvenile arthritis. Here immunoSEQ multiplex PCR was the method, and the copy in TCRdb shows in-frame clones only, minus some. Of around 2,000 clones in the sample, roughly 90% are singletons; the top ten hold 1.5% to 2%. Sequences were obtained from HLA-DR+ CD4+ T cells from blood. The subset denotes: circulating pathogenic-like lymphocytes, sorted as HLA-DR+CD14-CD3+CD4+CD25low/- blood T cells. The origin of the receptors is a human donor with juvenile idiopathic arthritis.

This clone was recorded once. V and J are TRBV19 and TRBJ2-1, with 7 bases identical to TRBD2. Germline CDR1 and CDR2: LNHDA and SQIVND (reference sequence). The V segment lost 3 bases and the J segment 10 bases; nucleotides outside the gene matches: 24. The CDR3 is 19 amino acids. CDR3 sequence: CASSMDRMGGTSTRVEQFF. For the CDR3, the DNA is TGTGCCAGTAGTATGGATAGAATGGGGGGGACTTCTACCAGGGTGGAGCAGTTCTTC. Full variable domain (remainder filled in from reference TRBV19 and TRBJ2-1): DGGITQSPKYLFRKEGQNVTLSCEQNLNHDAMYWYRQDPGQGLRLIYYSQIVNDFQKGDIAEGYSVSREKKESFPLTVTSAQKNPTAFYLCASSMDRMGGTSTRVEQFFGPGTRLTVL.

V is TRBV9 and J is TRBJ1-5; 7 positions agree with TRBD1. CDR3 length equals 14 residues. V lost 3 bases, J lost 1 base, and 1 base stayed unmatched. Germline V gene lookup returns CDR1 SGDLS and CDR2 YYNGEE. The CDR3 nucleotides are TGTGCCAGCAGCGAGGGACAGAGCAATCAGCCCCAGCATTTT. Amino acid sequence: CASSEGQSNQPQHF.

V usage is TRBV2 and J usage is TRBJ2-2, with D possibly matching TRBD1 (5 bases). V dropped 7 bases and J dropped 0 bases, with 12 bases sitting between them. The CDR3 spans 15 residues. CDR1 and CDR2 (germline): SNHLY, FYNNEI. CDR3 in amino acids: CASNGRAANTGELFF. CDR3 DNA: TGTGCCAGCAATGGCAGGGCAGCGAACACCGGGGAGCTGTTTTTT.

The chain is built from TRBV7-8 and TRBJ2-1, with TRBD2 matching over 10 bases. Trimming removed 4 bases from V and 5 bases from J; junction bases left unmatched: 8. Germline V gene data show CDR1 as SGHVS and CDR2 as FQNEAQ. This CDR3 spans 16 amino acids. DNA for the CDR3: TGTGCCAGCAGCTCAATAGCGGGAGGCCCACACAATGAGCAGTTCTTC. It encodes CASSSIAGGPHNEQFF.

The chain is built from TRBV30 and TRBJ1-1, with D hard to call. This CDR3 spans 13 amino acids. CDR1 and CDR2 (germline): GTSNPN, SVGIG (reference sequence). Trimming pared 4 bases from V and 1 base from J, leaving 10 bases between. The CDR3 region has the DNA TGTGCCTGGAAGGCGGTTACGAACACTGAAGCTTTCTTT. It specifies CAWKAVTNTEAFF.

The CDR3 sequence is CASSLVMLQTNYGYTF. In nucleotides, the CDR3 is TGCGCCAGCAGCTTGGTTATGTTGCAGACTAACTATGGCTACACCTTC. The chain couples TRBV5-1 to TRBJ1-2; D is ambiguous. V lost 0 bases and J lost 0, with 12 bases in between. Germline V gene sequence: CDR1 SGHRS, CDR2 YFSETQ. The CDR3 is 16 residues long.

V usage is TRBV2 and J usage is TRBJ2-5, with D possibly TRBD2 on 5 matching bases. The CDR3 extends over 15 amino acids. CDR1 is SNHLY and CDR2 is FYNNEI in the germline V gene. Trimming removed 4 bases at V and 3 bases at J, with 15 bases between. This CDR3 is CASSVRAAQEETQYF. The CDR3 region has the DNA TGTGCCAGCAGTGTTCGAGCGGCCCAAGAAGAGACCCAGTACTTC. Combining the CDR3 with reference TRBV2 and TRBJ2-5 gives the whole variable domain EPEVTQTPSHQVTQMGQEVILRCVPISNHLYFYWYRQILGQKVEFLVSFYNNEISEKSEIFDDQFSVERPDGSNFTLKIRSTKLEDSAMYFCASSVRAAQEETQYFGPGTRLLVL.

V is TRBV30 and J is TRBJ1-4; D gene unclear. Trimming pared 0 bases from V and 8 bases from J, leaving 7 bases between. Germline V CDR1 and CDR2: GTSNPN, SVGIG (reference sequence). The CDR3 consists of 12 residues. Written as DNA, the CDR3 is TGTGCCTGGAGTGTACTAGGGGAAAAACTGTTTTTT. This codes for CAWSVLGEKLFF.

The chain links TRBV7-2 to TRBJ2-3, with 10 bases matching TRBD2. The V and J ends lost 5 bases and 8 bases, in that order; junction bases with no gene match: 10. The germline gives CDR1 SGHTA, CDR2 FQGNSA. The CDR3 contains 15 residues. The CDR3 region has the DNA TGTGCCAGCAGCCAATCCAGCGGGGGGGCCGGTACGCAGTATTTT. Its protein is CASSQSSGGAGTQYF.

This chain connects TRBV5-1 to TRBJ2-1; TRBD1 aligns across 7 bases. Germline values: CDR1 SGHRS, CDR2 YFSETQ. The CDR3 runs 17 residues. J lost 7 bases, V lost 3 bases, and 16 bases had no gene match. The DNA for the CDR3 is TGCGCCAGCAGCTATTCTCCCCGGACAGGAGGTCCGAATGAGCAGTTCTTC. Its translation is CASSYSPRTGGPNEQFF.

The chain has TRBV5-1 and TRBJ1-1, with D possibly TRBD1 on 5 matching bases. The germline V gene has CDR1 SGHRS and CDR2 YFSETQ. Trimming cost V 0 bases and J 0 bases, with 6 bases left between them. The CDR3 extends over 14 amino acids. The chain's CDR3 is CASSLGGMNTEAFF. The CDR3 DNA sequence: TGCGCCAGCAGCTTGGGGGGCATGAACACTGAAGCTTTCTTT.

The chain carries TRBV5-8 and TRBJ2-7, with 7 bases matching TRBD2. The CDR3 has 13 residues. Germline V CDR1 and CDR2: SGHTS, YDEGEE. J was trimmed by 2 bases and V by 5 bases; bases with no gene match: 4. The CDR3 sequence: CASRGRGAYEQYF. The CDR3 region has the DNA TGTGCCAGCAGGGGGAGGGGTGCCTACGAGCAGTACTTC.

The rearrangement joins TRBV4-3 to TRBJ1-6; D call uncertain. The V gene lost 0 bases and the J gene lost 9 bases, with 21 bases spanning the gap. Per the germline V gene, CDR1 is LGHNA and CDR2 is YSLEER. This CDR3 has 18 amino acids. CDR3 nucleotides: TGCGCCAGCAGCCAAGACTTGGGAGAGTTCATAATCGGTTCACCCCTCCACTTT. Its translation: CASSQDLGEFIIGSPLHF.

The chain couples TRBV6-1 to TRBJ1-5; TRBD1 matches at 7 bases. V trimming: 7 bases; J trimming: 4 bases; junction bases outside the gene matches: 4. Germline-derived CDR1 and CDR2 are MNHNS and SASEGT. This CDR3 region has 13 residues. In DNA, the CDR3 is TGTGCCAGCAACAACAGGGGAAATCAGCCCCAGCATTTT. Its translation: CASNNRGNQPQHF.

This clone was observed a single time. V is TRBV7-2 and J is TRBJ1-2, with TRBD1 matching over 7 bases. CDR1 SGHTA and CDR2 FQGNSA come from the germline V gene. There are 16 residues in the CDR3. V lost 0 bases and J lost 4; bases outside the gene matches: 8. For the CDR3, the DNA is TGTGCCAGCAGCTTAGCCCAGGGGCAGGGGGGCTATGGCTACACCTTC. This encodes CASSLAQGQGGYGYTF.

CDR3 DNA: TGTGCCTGGAGTCCCGACCGGAGCGGAATCGGGGAGCTGTTTTTT. This sequence encodes CAWSPDRSGIGELFF. This sequence joins TRBV30 and TRBJ2-2; a weak D match, TRBD2 (5 bases). The CDR3 is 15 residues long. V was shortened by 2 bases and J by 7 bases, with 17 bases between the two germline ends. CDR1 and CDR2 (germline): GTSNPN, SVGIG (reference sequence).

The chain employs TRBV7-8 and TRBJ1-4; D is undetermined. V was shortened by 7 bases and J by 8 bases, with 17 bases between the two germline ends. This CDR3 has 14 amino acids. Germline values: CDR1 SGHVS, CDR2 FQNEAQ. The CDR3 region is CASTSGVSREKLFF. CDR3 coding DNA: TGTGCCAGCACCTCCGGTGTCTCGCGGGAAAAACTGTTTTTT.

The CDR3 DNA reads as TGTGCCAGCAGTGGGTTGAAGGGACAGGGCGGCGCGGGCAATGAGCAGTTCTTC. Amino acids: CASSGLKGQGGAGNEQFF. The genes are TRBV2 and TRBJ2-1, with 9 nucleotides matching TRBD1. The CDR3 length is 18 residues. The V gene's germline CDR1 is SNHLY and CDR2 FYNNEI. J was trimmed by 6 bases and V by 4 bases; bases with no gene match: 16. Full variable domain (rest looked up from reference TRBV2 and TRBJ2-1): EPEVTQTPSHQVTQMGQEVILRCVPISNHLYFYWYRQILGQKVEFLVSFYNNEISEKSEIFDDQFSVERPDGSNFTLKIRSTKLEDSAMYFCASSGLKGQGGAGNEQFFGPGTRLTVL.

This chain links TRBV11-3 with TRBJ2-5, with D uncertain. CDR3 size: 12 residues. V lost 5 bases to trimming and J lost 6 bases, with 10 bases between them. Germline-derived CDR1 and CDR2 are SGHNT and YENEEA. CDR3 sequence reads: CASSQDGQTQYF. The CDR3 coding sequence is TGTGCCAGCAGCCAGGATGGCCAGACCCAGTACTTC.

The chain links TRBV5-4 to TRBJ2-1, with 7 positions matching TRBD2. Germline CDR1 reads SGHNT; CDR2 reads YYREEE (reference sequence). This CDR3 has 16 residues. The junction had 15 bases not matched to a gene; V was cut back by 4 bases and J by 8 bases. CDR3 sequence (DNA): TGTGCCAGCAGCCAGAGACTAGCCGGTGCGTCGGATGAGCAGTTCTTC. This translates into CASSQRLAGASDEQFF.

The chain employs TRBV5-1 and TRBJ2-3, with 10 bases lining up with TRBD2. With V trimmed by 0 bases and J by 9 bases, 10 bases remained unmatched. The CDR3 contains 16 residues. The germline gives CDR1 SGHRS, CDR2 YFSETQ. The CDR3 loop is CASSLGVAGGLETQYF. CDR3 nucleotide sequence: TGCGCCAGCAGCTTGGGGGTAGCGGGAGGCCTAGAGACGCAGTATTTT.

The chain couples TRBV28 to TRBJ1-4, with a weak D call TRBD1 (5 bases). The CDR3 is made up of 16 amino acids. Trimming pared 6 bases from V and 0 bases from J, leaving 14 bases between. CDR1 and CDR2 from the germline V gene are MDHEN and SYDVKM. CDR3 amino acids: CASSPWGGATNEKLFF. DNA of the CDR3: TGTGCCAGCAGCCCCTGGGGGGGAGCAACTAATGAAAAACTGTTTTTT.

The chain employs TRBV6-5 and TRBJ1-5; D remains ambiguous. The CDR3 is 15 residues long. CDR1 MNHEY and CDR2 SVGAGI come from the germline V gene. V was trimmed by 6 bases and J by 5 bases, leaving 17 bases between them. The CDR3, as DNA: TGTGCCAGCAGGAAAGATGGAGATGCCGATCAGCCCCAGCATTTT. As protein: CASRKDGDADQPQHF.

This CDR3 reads CASSFSGYQETQYF. CDR3 DNA: TGCGCCAGCAGCTTTAGCGGCTACCAAGAGACCCAGTACTTC. The V and J genes are TRBV5-1 and TRBJ2-5, with a possible D match to TRBD2 (6 bases). Trimming cost V 2 bases and J 0 bases, with 8 bases left between them. Germline V gene data show CDR1 as SGHRS and CDR2 as YFSETQ. The CDR3 covers 14 residues.

The CDR3 region has the DNA TGTGCCAGTAATAGCGGGAGCACAGATACGCAGTATTTT. Encoded protein: CASNSGSTDTQYF. The chain is built from TRBV28 and TRBJ2-3, with 7 bases aligning to TRBD2. V lost 9 bases and J lost 0; bases outside the gene matches: 3. This CDR3 has 13 amino acids. CDR1 is MDHEN and CDR2 is SYDVKM in the germline V gene.

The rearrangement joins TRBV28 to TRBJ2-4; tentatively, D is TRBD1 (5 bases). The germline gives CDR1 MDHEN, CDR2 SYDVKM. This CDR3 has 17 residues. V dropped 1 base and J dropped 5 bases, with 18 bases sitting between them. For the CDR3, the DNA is TGTGCCAGCAGTTTATTGGCACTGGGGCGGAACCAAAACATTCAGTACTTC. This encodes CASSLLALGRNQNIQYF. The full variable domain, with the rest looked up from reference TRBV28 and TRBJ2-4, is DVKVTQSSRYLVKRTGEKVFLECVQDMDHENMFWYRQDPGLGLRLIYFSYDVKMKEKGDIPEGYSVSREKKERFSLILESASTNQTSMYLCASSLLALGRNQNIQYFGAGTRLSVL.

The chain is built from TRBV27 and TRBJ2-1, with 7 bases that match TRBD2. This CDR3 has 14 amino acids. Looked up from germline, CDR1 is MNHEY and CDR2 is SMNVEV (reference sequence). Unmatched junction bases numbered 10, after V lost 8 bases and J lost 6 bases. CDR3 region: CASGAGVIGNEQFF. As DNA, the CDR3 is TGTGCCAGCGGGGCGGGAGTGATTGGCAATGAGCAGTTCTTC.

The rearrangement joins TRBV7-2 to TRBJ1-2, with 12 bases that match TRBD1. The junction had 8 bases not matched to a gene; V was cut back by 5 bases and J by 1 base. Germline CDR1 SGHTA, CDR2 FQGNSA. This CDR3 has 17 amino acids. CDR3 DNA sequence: TGTGCCAGCAGCCGTGGGACAGGGGGCGCGAGTAACTATGGCTACACCTTC. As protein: CASSRGTGGASNYGYTF.

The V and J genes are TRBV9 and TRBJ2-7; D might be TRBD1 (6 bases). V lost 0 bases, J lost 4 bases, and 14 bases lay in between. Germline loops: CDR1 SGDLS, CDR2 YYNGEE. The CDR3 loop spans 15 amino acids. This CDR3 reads CASSVGDRYWYEQYF. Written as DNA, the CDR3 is TGTGCCAGCAGCGTAGGCGACAGGTATTGGTACGAGCAGTACTTC.